The 22 T cell receptor beta chains below come from one sample, sequenced in a study of cytomegalovirus exposure and HLA in healthy donors. TCRdb's table, derived via immunoSEQ multiplex PCR, lists solely in-frame clones and lacks some. The sample lists over 150,000 clones, 95% to 96% occurring once. The sequencing sample was made of PBMCs. These receptor sequences come from a woman aged 18 to 35 in good health and CMV-seronegative.

The CDR3 region has the DNA TGTGCCAGCAGTCCCGGGACAGGGGGCTCCTACGAGCAGTACTTC. Protein sequence: CASSPGTGGSYEQYF. This rearrangement joins TRBV6-6 to TRBJ2-7; 11 nucleotides agree with TRBD1. Trimming took 5 bases from V and 0 from J; bases not matched to a gene: 3. Per germline, CDR1 MNHNY and CDR2 SVGAGI (reference sequence). The CDR3 has 15 residues.

The chain recombines TRBV19 with TRBJ2-3; D might be TRBD2 (6 bases). The V and J ends lost 8 bases and 2 bases respectively, with 14 bases between them. This CDR3 is 14 amino acids long. Germline assignment: CDR1 LNHDA and CDR2 SQIVND (reference sequence). In DNA, the CDR3 is TGTGCCAGTGGGGAGGCCACCCCCACAGATACGCAGTATTTT. Its protein is CASGEATPTDTQYF.

The chain uses TRBV29-1 and TRBJ2-5; maybe TRBD2 (5 bases). Germline V gives CDR1 SQVTM, CDR2 ANQGSEA. There are 14 residues in the CDR3. Trimming removed 5 bases from V and 5 bases from J, with 18 bases in between. Written as DNA, the CDR3 is TGCAGCGTTTCACGCGGGCAGGTACAGGAGACCCAGTACTTC. Encoded protein: CSVSRGQVQETQYF. Looking up the rest from reference TRBV29-1 and TRBJ2-5 gives the full variable domain: SAVISQKPSRDICQRGTSLTIQCQVDSQVTMMFWYRQQPGQSLTLIATANQGSEATYESGFVIDKFPISRPNLTFSTLTVSNMSPEDSSIYLCSVSRGQVQETQYFGPGTRLLVL.

The rearrangement links TRBV15 to TRBJ1-4, with TRBD1 as a possible D gene (6 bases). With 5 bases removed from V and 2 bases from J, the gap between germline ends came to 15 bases. The CDR3 contains 16 residues. The V gene's germline CDR1 is LNHNV and CDR2 YYDKDF (reference sequence). Here the CDR3 reads CATSPWGGRTNEKLFF. CDR3 bases: TGTGCCACCAGCCCCTGGGGGGGCCGGACTAATGAAAAACTGTTTTTT.

As regards this clone: The same CDR3 arises from other DNA sequences in this sample as well. This chain links TRBV6-5 with TRBJ1-1; TRBD1 might be the D (6 bases). Deletions cut 2 bases from V and 0 bases from J, with 7 bases between. The CDR3 covers 14 residues. Germline V gene data show CDR1 as MNHEY and CDR2 as SVGAGI. CDR3 in amino acids: CASSYEGVNTEAFF. The CDR3, as DNA: TGTGCCAGCAGTTACGAGGGGGTGAACACTGAAGCTTTCTTT.

This chain links TRBV4-1 with TRBJ2-5; 7 bases agree with TRBD2. V shed 1 base, J shed 2 bases, and the junction held 10 bases outside the gene matches. Germline V gene lookup returns CDR1 MGHRA and CDR2 YSYEKL. The CDR3 sequence is 17 residues long. The CDR3 DNA follows: TGCGCCAGCAGCCAAGGAGACTTAGCGGGCCGACAAGAGACCCAGTACTTC. It yields the protein CASSQGDLAGRQETQYF.

The J gene is TRBJ1-5, the V gene TRBV4-1; D is unclear. The CDR3 totals 17 residues. Between the trimmed V and J ends, which lost 2 bases and 9 bases, there was a span of 23 bases. Germline CDR1 is MGHRA and CDR2 is YSYEKL. CDR3 loop: CASSQSVPRENRPPQHF. The CDR3 nucleotides are TGCGCCAGCAGCCAAAGCGTGCCGAGGGAAAACAGACCGCCCCAGCATTTT.

This chain joins TRBV7-3 and TRBJ1-6, with TRBD1 as a possible D gene (5 bases). The CDR3 covers 14 residues. Germline V gene data show CDR1 as SGHTA and CDR2 as FQGTGA. V was clipped by 0 bases and J by 8 bases, with 8 bases between them. The CDR3 bases are TGTGCCAGCAGCTTAACGGGGCTGGATTCACCCCTCCACTTT. It specifies CASSLTGLDSPLHF.

The chain has TRBV14 and TRBJ2-7; TRBD2 matches 11 bases. The CDR3 runs 15 residues. J gave up 1 base and V 3 bases, and 2 bases lay outside the gene matches. Germline V CDR1 and CDR2: SGHDN, FVKESK. The CDR3 here is CASSHPSGGSYEQYF. The CDR3 coding sequence is TGTGCCAGCAGCCACCCTAGCGGGGGGTCCTACGAGCAGTACTTC. The full variable domain, with the rest looked up from reference TRBV14 and TRBJ2-7, is EAGVTQFPSHSVIEKGQTVTLRCDPISGHDNLYWYRRVMGKEIKFLLHFVKESKQDESGMPNNRFLAERTGGTYSTLKVQPAELEDSGVYFCASSHPSGGSYEQYFGPGTRLTVT.

This chain joins TRBV5-1 and TRBJ2-3; tentatively, D is TRBD2 (6 bases). Trimming cost V 6 bases and J 0 bases, with 11 bases left between them. The CDR3 loop spans 14 amino acids. The germline V gene encodes CDR1 SGHRS and CDR2 YFSETQ. The CDR3 DNA is TGCGCCAGCACGAAGGAGGGGAGCACAGATACGCAGTATTTT. Its translation: CASTKEGSTDTQYF.

V is TRBV5-4 and J is TRBJ1-3; unclear D gene. This CDR3 is 13 amino acids long. Looked up from germline, CDR1 is SGHNT and CDR2 is YYREEE (reference sequence). Trimming took off 2 bases at V and 4 bases at J, with 7 bases between the two ends. The CDR3 is CASSFSGGNTIYF. The DNA of the CDR3 is TGTGCCAGCAGCTTCTCCGGGGGAAACACCATATATTTT.

This clone has only a few counts. The chain combines TRBV4-1 with TRBJ2-1; D is perhaps TRBD2 (5 bases). The germline V gene encodes CDR1 MGHRA and CDR2 YSYEKL. The V end lost 2 bases, the J end lost 7 bases, and 6 bases lay between the germline ends. The CDR3 is 12 amino acids. The CDR3 here is CASSQPGNEQFF. In DNA form, the CDR3 reads TGCGCCAGCAGCCAACCGGGGAATGAGCAGTTCTTC.

V usage is TRBV29-1 and J usage is TRBJ1-2; D ambiguous. The CDR3 loop spans 10 amino acids. CDR1 and CDR2 (germline): SQVTM, ANQGSEA. With 5 bases removed from V and 2 bases from J, the gap between germline ends came to 3 bases. The CDR3 nucleotides are TGCAGCGTTTTAAACTATGGCTACACCTTC. This encodes CSVLNYGYTF.

Only one count was recorded for this clone. This rearrangement joins TRBV5-4 to TRBJ1-2, with 9 bases lining up with TRBD1. Germline loops: CDR1 SGHNT, CDR2 YYREEE (reference sequence). V shed 1 base and J 8 bases; nucleotides not matched to a gene: 6. The CDR3 contains 14 residues. CDR3 loop: CASSLSGTGYGYTF. DNA of the CDR3: TGTGCCAGCAGCTTGAGTGGGACAGGGTACGGCTACACCTTC.

The chain carries TRBV29-1 and TRBJ1-2, with D tentatively TRBD1 (6 bases). The germline V gene has CDR1 SQVTM and CDR2 ANQGSEA. The CDR3 length is 11 residues. Between the trimmed V and J ends, which lost 7 bases and 4 bases, there was a span of 10 bases. This chain's CDR3 is CSGQALYGYTF. DNA for the CDR3: TGCAGCGGACAGGCTCTCTATGGCTACACCTTC.

The J gene is TRBJ2-5, the V gene TRBV19, with D tentatively TRBD2 (5 bases). Germline V gene lookup returns CDR1 LNHDA and CDR2 SQIVND (reference sequence). CDR3 size: 15 residues. Trimming cost V 5 bases and J 4 bases, with 17 bases left between them. The CDR3 sequence: CASSRGYSLRETQYF. The CDR3 DNA is TGTGCCAGTAGTCGAGGGTACTCCCTTCGAGAGACCCAGTACTTC.

The rearrangement uses TRBV2 and TRBJ2-5; a possible D gene is TRBD1 (6 bases). Trimming shortened V by 10 bases and J by 3 bases, and 18 bases separated the two germline ends. The CDR3 has 14 amino acids. Germline V CDR1 and CDR2: SNHLY, FYNNEI. In nucleotides, the CDR3 is TGTGCCATACCTATACAGGGAAGTGAAGAGACCCAGTACTTC. This codes for CAIPIQGSEETQYF.

The table lists this clone with a count of one. This chain uses TRBV6-7 with TRBJ2-3; TRBD2 aligns across 8 bases. TRBV6-7 is known as an ORF, though its function is uncertain. Germline trimming cut 4 bases from V and 6 bases from J; bases unmatched to any gene: 6. The length of the CDR3 is 14 residues. CDR3 amino acids: CASSSRLARDTQYF. CDR3 nucleotides: TGTGCCAGCAGTTCCAGACTAGCGCGGGATACGCAGTATTTT.

The chain uses TRBV6-6 and TRBJ2-3; possibly TRBD1 for D (6 bases). This CDR3 has 15 residues. V was shortened by 6 bases and J by 4 bases, with 17 bases between the two germline ends. CDR1 and CDR2 (germline): MNHNY, SVGAGI (reference sequence). Here the CDR3 reads CASREQGGSSDTQYF. In nucleotides, the CDR3 is TGTGCCAGCAGGGAACAGGGTGGAAGCTCAGATACGCAGTATTTT.

J is TRBJ2-3 and V is TRBV12-5; the D is unclear. The length of the CDR3 is 17 residues. V was clipped by 3 bases and J by 6 bases, with 22 bases between them. Germline lookup yields CDR1 LGHNT and CDR2 FRNRAP. CDR3 amino acids: CASGFLPDYLVMDTQYF. The CDR3 DNA reads TGTGCTAGTGGTTTTTTGCCAGATTATCTCGTTATGGATACGCAGTATTTT.

The V gene is TRBV2, the J gene TRBJ1-1; no clear D gene. CDR1 is SNHLY and CDR2 is FYNNEI in the germline V gene. V lost 6 bases, J lost 0 bases, and 14 bases lay in between. This CDR3 region has 15 residues. CDR3 sequence reads: CASSARGGLNTEAFF. DNA for the CDR3: TGTGCCAGCAGCGCGCGGGGAGGGTTGAACACTGAAGCTTTCTTT.

This clone was recorded once. The chain couples TRBV18 to TRBJ2-7; a possible D gene is TRBD2 (6 bases). V lost 6 bases and J 1 base, leaving 16 bases between the germline ends. The CDR3 runs to 15 residues. The germline V gene encodes CDR1 KGHSH and CDR2 LQKENI. The CDR3: CASSPAGRTSYEQYF. CDR3 coding DNA: TGTGCCAGCTCCCCGGCGGGACGGACGTCCTACGAGCAGTACTTC.